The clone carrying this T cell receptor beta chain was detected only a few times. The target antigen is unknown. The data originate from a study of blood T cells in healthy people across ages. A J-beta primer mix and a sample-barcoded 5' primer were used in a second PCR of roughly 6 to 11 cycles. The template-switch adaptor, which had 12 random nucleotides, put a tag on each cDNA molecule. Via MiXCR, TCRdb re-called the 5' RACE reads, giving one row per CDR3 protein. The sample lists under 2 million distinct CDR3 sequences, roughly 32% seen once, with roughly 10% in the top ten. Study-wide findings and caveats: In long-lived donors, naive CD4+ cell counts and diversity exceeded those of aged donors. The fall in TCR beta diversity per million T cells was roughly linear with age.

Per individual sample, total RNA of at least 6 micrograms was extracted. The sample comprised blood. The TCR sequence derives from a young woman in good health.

CDR3 amino acids: CSVDRPATYNEQFF. The CDR3 DNA is TGCAGCGTTGACCGTCCGGCCACCTACAATGAGCAGTTCTTC. The J gene is TRBJ2-1, the V gene TRBV29-1, with unresolved D. Germline V gene data show CDR1 as SQVTM and CDR2 as ANQGSEA. V was trimmed by 3 bases and J by 2 bases, leaving 11 bases between them. This CDR3 spans 14 amino acids.